This T cell receptor beta chain appears in the sequencing data of a study of blood T cells in healthy people across ages (dated by TCRdb to about 2015). With regard to the full study: In model experiments, template switching captured roughly one uniquely barcoded TCR beta cDNA molecule for every two T cells. Using deep sequencing normalized with unique cDNA molecular identifiers, the study measured how TCR beta repertoire diversity changes with age. Donors were grouped into four age groups: young (average approximately 15 years), middle-aged (39), aged (about 59) and long-lived (around 80). For two donors (one aged 18 to 29 and one aged 80 or older), the study analyzed two additional independent replicas of 1 million unique cDNA reads from the same blood draw. What the research found in general, with its limitations: Compared with the aged group, the long-lived group had more naive CD4+ T cells, fewer expanded clones and increased TCR diversity, suggesting age selection. The percentage of naive T cells measured by flow cytometry correlated strongly with observed TCR beta diversity. Because profiling used bulk unsorted PBMCs, naive and antigen-experienced compartments could not be compared conclusively. Observed TCR beta diversity per million T cells fell roughly linearly with age, and a significant reduction was already apparent by age around 40. Total diversity estimates from one million sequenced T cells were considered lower bounds and underestimates. Because donor CMV infection status was unknown, age-related changes in expanded clonotypes were potentially confounded.

The V and J ends are trimmed by 5 bases and 3 bases, leaving 20 bases between them. CDR1 is given as MDHEN and CDR2 as SYDVKM, both from the germline V gene. The CDR3 has 16 amino acids, counting the end cysteine and phenylalanine. Only the CDR3 part of the read is kept: 48 bases, read in frame from the first base. Library preparation used 5' RACE. Reads for this sample came from an Illumina HiSeq 2500. The second PCR ran for about 6 to 11 cycles and used a J-beta primer mix along with a sample-barcoded 5' primer. A unique molecular identifier was introduced onto each TCR beta cDNA molecule by a template-switch 5' adaptor carrying 12 random nucleotides. Each sample yielded at least 2.5 million CDR3-containing paired-end reads. The Mint cDNA synthesis kit, primed by a TRBC-specific oligonucleotide, was used to synthesize first-strand cDNA from all RNA. After uracil-DNA glycosylase treatment, a first 18-cycle PCR used universal primers M1SS and BC2_uni_R on all cDNA. In the original analysis: Normalization of each sample was performed by random selection of 1 million high-quality reads, each carrying a distinct molecular identifier. Reads with shared molecular identifiers were discarded instead of being binned into consensus sequences. MiTCR, with a Q25 quality threshold and the strictest error-elimination algorithm, was used for CDR3 identification, clonotype clustering and error correction. A nonparametric unseen species model with Euler transformation was used to estimate lower-bound total TCR beta diversity. TCRdb cleaned the public reads at Q25 with fastp, built clones with MiXCR and kept in-frame beta chains. Entries that share a CDR3 protein sequence are merged under the most common genes and DNA. The V and J calls reflect TCRdb's pipeline rather than the authors' work. This sample has 800,000 to 950,000 distinct CDR3 sequences in its table, and approximately 32% of those were observed once. The ten largest clones add up to around 9.6% of the sample.

Concerning this clonotype itself: What antigen it recognizes has not been identified. Base qualities are not recorded, but no much larger clone differs from it by a single base.

The donors were roughly 38 Caucasian individuals from Russia, aged 6 to 90 years, who were systemically healthy. Approximately 9.3 milliliters of peripheral blood were collected from each donor into EDTA-treated Vacutainer tubes. Ficoll-Paque density-gradient centrifugation was used to isolate PBMCs, with at least 6.5 million per sample. Trizol reagent was used to extract total RNA from PBMCs, with at least 5 micrograms per sample. The percentages of naive CD45RAhigh/CD27high T cells were determined by flow cytometry on a PBMC aliquot from every donor. The data were also submitted as part of a second study, on T cells of mothers and their children. As described in the second report: Donors were nine systemically healthy Caucasian individuals: three mothers and their six children. cDNA synthesis consumed the entire amount of extracted RNA, loaded at around 1.5 ug RNA in each 15 ul reaction. In the second PCR, sample barcodes and 2-4 random nucleotides were introduced via the M1S primer. Each mother yielded over 9.5 million TCR beta CDR3 reads and each child roughly 3.1 million reads. In both related and unrelated pairs, thymic selection shapes the output of TCR recombination in a similar way, with inherited differences having only a minor effect. Normalized repertoire overlap was always found to be slightly, but never significantly, higher in related mother-child pairs than in unrelated mother-child pairs. Persistent microchimeric T cell clones were not detected, at a sensitivity of about 90 clones per million clonotypes. To look for features that set related mother-child pairs apart from unrelated individuals, the researchers ran deep NGS to compare the TCR beta repertoires of mothers and children. The mean age was around 40 +/- 4 years for the mothers and about 12 +/- 4 years for the children. After adapter ligation was performed with NEBNext reagents, the libraries were sequenced on an Illumina HiSeq 2000 with 100+100 nt paired-end reads. Mother and child libraries were prepared a month apart and sequenced in separate runs to prevent cross-contamination. Between roughly 500,000 and 2,000,000 distinct TCR beta clonotypes were identified per donor. Naive TCR beta clonotypes were estimated from low-frequency clonotypes matched to each donor's FACS-determined naive share, without sorting.

The specimen was blood. The source of this sequence is a woman in her thirties or forties in good health. The rearrangement combines TRBV28 with TRBJ2-7; no D gene is confidently identified. The sequenced DNA is TGTGCCAGCAGTCACCCTCTCGTTGGGGTGAACTACGAGCAGTACTTC. This encodes CASSHPLVGVNYEQYF. Extended through the reference TRBV28 and TRBJ2-7 proteins, this CDR3 yields the full variable domain: DVKVTQSSRYLVKRTGEKVFLECVQDMDHENMFWYRQDPGLGLRLIYFSYDVKMKEKGDIPEGYSVSREKKERFSLILESASTNQTSMYLCASSHPLVGVNYEQYFGPGTRLTVT.